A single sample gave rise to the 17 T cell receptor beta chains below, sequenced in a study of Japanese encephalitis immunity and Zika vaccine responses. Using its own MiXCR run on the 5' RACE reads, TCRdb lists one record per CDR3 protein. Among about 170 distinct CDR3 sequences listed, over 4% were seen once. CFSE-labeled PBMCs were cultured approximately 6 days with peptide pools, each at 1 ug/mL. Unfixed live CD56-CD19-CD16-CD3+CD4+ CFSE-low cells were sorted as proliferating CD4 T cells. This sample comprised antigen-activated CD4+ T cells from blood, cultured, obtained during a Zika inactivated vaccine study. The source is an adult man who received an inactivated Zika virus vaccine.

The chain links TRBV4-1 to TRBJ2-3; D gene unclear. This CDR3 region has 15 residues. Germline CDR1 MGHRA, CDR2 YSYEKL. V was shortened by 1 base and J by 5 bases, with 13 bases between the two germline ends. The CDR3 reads CASSQVSYSGDTQYF. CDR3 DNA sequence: TGCGCCAGCAGCCAAGTTTCATACTCGGGAGATACGCAGTATTTT.

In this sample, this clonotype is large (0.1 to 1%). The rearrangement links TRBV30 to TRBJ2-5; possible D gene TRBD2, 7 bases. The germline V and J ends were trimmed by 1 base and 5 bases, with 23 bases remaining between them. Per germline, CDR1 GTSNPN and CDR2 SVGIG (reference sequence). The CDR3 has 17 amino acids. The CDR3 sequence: CAWSAYSGGPASETQYF. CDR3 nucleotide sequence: TGTGCCTGGAGTGCCTACTCCGGGGGGCCCGCTTCTGAGACCCAGTACTTC.

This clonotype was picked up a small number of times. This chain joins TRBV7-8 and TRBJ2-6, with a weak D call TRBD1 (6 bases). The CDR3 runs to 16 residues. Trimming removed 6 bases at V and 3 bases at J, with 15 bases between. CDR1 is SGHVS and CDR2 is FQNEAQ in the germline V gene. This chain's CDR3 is CASSGVPGDGANVLTF. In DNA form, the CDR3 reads TGTGCCAGCAGTGGGGTTCCAGGGGATGGGGCCAACGTCCTGACTTTC.

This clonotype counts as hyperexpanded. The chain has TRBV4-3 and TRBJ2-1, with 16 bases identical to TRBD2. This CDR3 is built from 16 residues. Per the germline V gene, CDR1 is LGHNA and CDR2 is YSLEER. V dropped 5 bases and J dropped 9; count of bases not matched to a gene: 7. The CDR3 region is CASSIGTSGGAGEQFF. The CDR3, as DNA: TGCGCCAGCAGCATAGGGACTAGCGGGGGGGCGGGTGAGCAGTTCTTC.

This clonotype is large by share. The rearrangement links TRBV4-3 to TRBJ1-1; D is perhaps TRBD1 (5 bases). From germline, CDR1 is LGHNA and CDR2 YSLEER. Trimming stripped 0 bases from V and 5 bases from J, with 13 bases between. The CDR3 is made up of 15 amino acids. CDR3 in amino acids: CASSQDNMDTTEAFF. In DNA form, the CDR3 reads TGCGCCAGCAGCCAAGATAACATGGACACGACTGAAGCTTTCTTT.

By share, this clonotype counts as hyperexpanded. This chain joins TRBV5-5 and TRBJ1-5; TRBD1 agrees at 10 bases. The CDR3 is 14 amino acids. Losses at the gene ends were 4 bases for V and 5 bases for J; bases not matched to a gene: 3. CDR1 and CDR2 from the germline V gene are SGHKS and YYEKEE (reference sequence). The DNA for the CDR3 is TGTGCCAGCAGCACGGGACAGGGGTATCAGCCCCAGCATTTT. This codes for CASSTGQGYQPQHF.

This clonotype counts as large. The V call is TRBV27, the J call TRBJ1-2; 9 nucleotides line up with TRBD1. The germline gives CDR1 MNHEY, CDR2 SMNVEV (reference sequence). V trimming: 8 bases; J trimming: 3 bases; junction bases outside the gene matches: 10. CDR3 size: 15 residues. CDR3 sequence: CASATGGAGDYGYTF. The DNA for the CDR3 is TGTGCCAGCGCAACAGGGGGCGCCGGGGACTATGGCTACACCTTC.

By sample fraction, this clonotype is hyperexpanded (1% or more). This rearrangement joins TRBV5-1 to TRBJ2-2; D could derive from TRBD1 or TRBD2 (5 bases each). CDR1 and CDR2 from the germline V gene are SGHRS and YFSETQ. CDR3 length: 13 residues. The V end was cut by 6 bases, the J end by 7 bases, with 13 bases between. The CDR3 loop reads CASKRGENGELFF. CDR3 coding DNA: TGCGCCAGCAAGCGAGGGGAGAACGGGGAGCTGTTTTTT.

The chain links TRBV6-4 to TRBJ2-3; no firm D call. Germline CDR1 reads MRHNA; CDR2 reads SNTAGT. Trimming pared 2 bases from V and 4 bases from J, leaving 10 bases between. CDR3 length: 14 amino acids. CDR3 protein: CASSDPALSDTQYF. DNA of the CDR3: TGTGCCAGCAGTGACCCTGCCTTATCAGATACGCAGTATTTT.

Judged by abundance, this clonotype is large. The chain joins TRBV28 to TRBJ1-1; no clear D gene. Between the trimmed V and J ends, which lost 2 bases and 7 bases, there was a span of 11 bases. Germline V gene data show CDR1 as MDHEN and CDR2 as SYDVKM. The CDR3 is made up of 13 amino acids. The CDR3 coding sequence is TGTGCCAGCAGTTTAAGTCGTAGTGATGAAGCTTTCTTT. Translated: CASSLSRSDEAFF.

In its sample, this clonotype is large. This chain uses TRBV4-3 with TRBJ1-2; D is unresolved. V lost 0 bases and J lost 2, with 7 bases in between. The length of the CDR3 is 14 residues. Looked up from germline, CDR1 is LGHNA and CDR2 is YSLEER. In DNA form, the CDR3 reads TGCGCCAGCAGCCAAGAACAGAAAAACTATGGCTACACCTTC. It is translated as CASSQEQKNYGYTF.

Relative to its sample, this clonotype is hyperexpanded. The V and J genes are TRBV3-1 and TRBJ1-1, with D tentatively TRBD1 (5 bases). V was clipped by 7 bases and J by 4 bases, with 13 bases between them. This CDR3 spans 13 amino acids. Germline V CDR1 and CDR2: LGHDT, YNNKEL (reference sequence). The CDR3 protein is CASTPPGSTEAFF. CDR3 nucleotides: TGTGCCAGCACCCCCCCAGGGAGCACTGAAGCTTTCTTT.

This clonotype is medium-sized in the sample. CDR3 in amino acids: CASWRYTEAFF. CDR3 in DNA: TGTGCCAGTTGGCGGTACACTGAAGCTTTCTTT. This chain links TRBV6-5 with TRBJ1-1; the D is unclear. V was trimmed by 9 bases and J by 3 bases, leaving 8 bases between them. Per the germline V gene, CDR1 is MNHEY and CDR2 is SVGAGI. This CDR3 has 11 residues.

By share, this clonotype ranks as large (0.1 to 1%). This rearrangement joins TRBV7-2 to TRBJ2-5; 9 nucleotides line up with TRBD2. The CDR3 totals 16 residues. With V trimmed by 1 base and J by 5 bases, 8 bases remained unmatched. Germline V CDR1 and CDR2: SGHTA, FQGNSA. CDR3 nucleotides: TGTGCCAGCAGCTTAGAGGCGGGGGGGGTCGTGGAGACCCAGTACTTC. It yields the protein CASSLEAGGVVETQYF.

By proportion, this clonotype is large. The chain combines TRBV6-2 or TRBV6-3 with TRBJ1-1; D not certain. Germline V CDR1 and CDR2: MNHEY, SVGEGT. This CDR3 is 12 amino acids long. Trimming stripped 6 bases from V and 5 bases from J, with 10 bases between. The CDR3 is CASSYPSTEAFF. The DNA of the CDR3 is TGTGCCAGCAGCTACCCCAGTACTGAAGCTTTCTTT.

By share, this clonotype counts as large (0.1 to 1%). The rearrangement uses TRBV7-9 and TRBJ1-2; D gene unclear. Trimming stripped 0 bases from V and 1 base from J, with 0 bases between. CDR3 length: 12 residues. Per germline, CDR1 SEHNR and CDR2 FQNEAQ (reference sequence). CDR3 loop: CASSLANYGYTF. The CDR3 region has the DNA TGTGCCAGCAGCTTAGCTAACTATGGCTACACCTTC.

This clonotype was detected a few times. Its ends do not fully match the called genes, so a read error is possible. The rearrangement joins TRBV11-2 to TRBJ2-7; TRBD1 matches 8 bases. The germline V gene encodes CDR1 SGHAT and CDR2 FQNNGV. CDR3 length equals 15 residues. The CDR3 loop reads CASSTRTGRSSEQYF. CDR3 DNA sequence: TGTGCCAGCAGCACCCGGACAGGGAGGTCCTCCGAGCAGTACTTC.